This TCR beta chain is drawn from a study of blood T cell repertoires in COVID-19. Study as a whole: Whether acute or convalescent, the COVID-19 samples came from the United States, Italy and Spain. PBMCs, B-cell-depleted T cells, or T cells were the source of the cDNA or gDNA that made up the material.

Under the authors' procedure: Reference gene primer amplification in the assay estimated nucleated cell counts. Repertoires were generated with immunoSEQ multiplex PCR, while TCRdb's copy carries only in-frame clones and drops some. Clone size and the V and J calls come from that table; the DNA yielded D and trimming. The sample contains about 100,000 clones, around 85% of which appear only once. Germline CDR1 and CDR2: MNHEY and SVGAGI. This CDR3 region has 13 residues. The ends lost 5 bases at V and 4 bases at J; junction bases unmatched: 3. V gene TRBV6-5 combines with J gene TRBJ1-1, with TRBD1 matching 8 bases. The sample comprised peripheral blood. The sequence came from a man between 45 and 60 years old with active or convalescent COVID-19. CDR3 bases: TGTGCCAGCAGTCAAACAGGGGGCACTGAAGCTTTCTTT. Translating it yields CASSQTGGTEAFF.